This entry features one TCR beta chain sequence. Its matching antigen is unknown. The sample contains more than one DNA sequence encoding this CDR3. Only in-frame clones appear in the TCRdb table, and some are missing; sequencing was by immunoSEQ multiplex PCR. In the table there are over 2 million clones, 92% of which are singletons. The germline V gene encodes CDR1 MDHEN and CDR2 SYDVKM. CDR3 length equals 13 residues. V was cut by 4 bases and J by 5 bases, with 11 bases left in between. The source of the sample is a study of shared clonotypes between healthy human individuals. Background on the study: Aged between 18 and 49, the donors were a couple of women and a few men. Study outcomes and limitations: Against clonotypes common to all four donors, non-shared ones had lower generation probabilities.

Specimen: naive CD4+ T cells from PBMCs. Subset meaning: CD45RA+ positively selected. This TCR derives from a man between 18 and 35 years old in good health. Some clones in this sample may be carry-over from other donors' samples. The rearrangement uses TRBV28 and TRBJ1-2; possibly TRBD1 for D (6 bases). The DNA for the CDR3 is TGTGCCAGCAGTTCGACAGGAGGGTATGGCTACACCTTC. Its protein product is CASSSTGGYGYTF.